Following are 22 T cell receptor beta chains from one sample sequenced in a study of CD8 T cells in Susac syndrome. About 0.5 to 1 ug RNA was reverse transcribed with random hexamers. In TCRdb, the immunoSEQ multiplex PCR reads were re-called with MiXCR into one record per CDR3 protein. Among around 80,000 distinct CDR3 sequences listed, roughly 90% were seen once. Sequenced sample: CD8+ T cells from PBMCs. All receptors derive from a human donor with multiple sclerosis.

The V call is TRBV12-3 or TRBV12-4, the J call TRBJ2-3; D unresolved. The V and J ends lost 6 bases and 2 bases respectively, with 15 bases between them. The CDR3 is 15 amino acids. Here the CDR3 DNA reads TGTGCCAGCAGCCCTTTAGGTCTACTCACAGATACGCAGTATTTT. Protein: CASSPLGLLTDTQYF.

The rearrangement joins TRBV19 to TRBJ2-4; 7 bases are shared with TRBD1. This CDR3 region has 15 residues. Germline CDR1 and CDR2: LNHDA and SQIVND (reference sequence). With V trimmed by 5 bases and J by 0 bases, 4 bases remained unmatched. DNA of the CDR3: TGTGCCAGTAGTCGACAGGGCCTAGCCAAAAACATTCAGTACTTC. Its translation: CASSRQGLAKNIQYF.

CDR3 sequence (DNA): TGTGCCAGCAGTTTAGAAGGGGTCTACAATGAGCAGTTCTTC. Translation: CASSLEGVYNEQFF. The rearrangement joins TRBV28 to TRBJ2-1, with D perhaps matching TRBD1 (5 bases). Trimming took off 2 bases at V and 3 bases at J, with 8 bases between the two ends. Germline CDR1 and CDR2: MDHEN and SYDVKM. CDR3 length: 14 amino acids.

V usage is TRBV6-2 or TRBV6-3 and J usage is TRBJ2-7; 7 bases are a match to TRBD1. Germline-derived CDR1 and CDR2 are MNHEY and SVGEGT. The CDR3 covers 13 residues. J lost 6 bases, V lost 6 bases, and 8 bases had no gene match. CDR3 residues: CASSPTGPGEQYF. Here the CDR3 DNA reads TGTGCCAGCAGCCCGACAGGGCCCGGCGAGCAGTACTTC.

The V gene is TRBV18, the J gene TRBJ2-5, with 12 bases that match TRBD1. The V segment lost 4 bases and the J segment 7 bases; nucleotides outside the gene matches: 16. The CDR3 totals 18 residues. Germline CDR1 is KGHSH and CDR2 is LQKENI. The CDR3 nucleotides are TGTGCCAGCTCACGTCCTACACCGGGACAGGGGGCGCGAGGGACCCAGTACTTC. Its translation is CASSRPTPGQGARGTQYF. Together with reference TRBV18 and TRBJ2-5, the CDR3 gives the full variable domain: NAGVMQNPRHLVRRRGQEARLRCSPMKGHSHVYWYRQLPEEGLKFMVYLQKENIIDESGMPKERFSAEFPKEGPSILRIQQVVRGDSAAYFCASSRPTPGQGARGTQYFGPGTRLLVL.

The chain carries TRBV10-3 and TRBJ2-7, with D tentatively TRBD1 (6 bases). CDR1 ENHRY and CDR2 SYGVKD come from the germline V gene. Trimming took 3 bases from V and 1 from J, leaving 10 bases between them. CDR3 size: 14 residues. This chain's CDR3 is CAISEGGHSYEQYF. The CDR3 DNA follows: TGTGCCATCAGTGAAGGGGGACATTCCTACGAGCAGTACTTC.

V is TRBV7-8 and J is TRBJ1-1, with a possible D match to TRBD1 (5 bases). CDR1 and CDR2 (germline): SGHVS, FQNEAQ. This CDR3 has 13 amino acids. V was shortened by 3 bases and J by 6 bases, with 11 bases between the two germline ends. As DNA, the CDR3 is TGTGCCAGCAGCTTCGGCGGGGGTTCTGAAGCTTTCTTT. The encoded protein is CASSFGGGSEAFF.

This chain links TRBV7-9 with TRBJ1-1, with 10 nucleotides matching TRBD1. In germline, CDR1 is SEHNR, CDR2 FQNEAQ (reference sequence). The J segment lost 12 bases and the V segment lost 2 bases, leaving 9 bases of the junction unmatched. There are 14 residues in the CDR3. This chain's CDR3 is CASSLTGTGEETFF. The CDR3 DNA is TGTGCCAGCAGCTTAACCGGGACAGGGGAGGAGACTTTCTTT.

Here the CDR3 DNA reads TGCGCCAGCAGCCAAGATCGGGGGGCCGCTTATGGCTACACCTTC. This gives the protein CASSQDRGAAYGYTF. J is TRBJ1-2 and V is TRBV4-3; D might be TRBD1 (6 bases). Trimming pared 0 bases from V and 5 bases from J, leaving 13 bases between. The germline V gene encodes CDR1 LGHNA and CDR2 YSLEER. This CDR3 comprises 15 residues.

The V call is TRBV20-1, the J call TRBJ2-7, with TRBD1 as a possible D gene (6 bases). The V end lost 1 base, the J end lost 11 bases, and 18 bases lay between the germline ends. This CDR3 is built from 13 residues. Germline V gene sequence: CDR1 DFQATT, CDR2 SNEGSKA (reference sequence). The CDR3 reads CSARGTAGTLEYF. The CDR3 DNA reads as TGCAGTGCTAGAGGTACCGCCGGGACACTGGAGTACTTC.

The rearrangement joins TRBV19 to TRBJ2-1, with 9 bases fitting TRBD2. V trimming: 3 bases; J trimming: 6 bases; junction bases outside the gene matches: 9. Per germline, CDR1 LNHDA and CDR2 SQIVND (reference sequence). This CDR3 contains 16 residues. CDR3 protein: CASSMGGRAGINEQFF. The CDR3 DNA reads as TGTGCCAGTAGTATGGGCGGGAGGGCCGGTATCAATGAGCAGTTCTTC.

The J gene is TRBJ2-5, the V gene TRBV6-6; no clear D gene. This CDR3 comprises 11 residues. Germline values: CDR1 MNHNY, CDR2 SVGAGI (reference sequence). The V gene lost 6 bases and the J gene lost 7 bases, with 9 bases spanning the gap. CDR3 in amino acids: CASRESGTQYF. The CDR3 DNA follows: TGTGCCAGCAGAGAAAGTGGGACCCAGTACTTC.

V gene TRBV3-1 combines with J gene TRBJ2-7; no clear D gene. This CDR3 is 14 amino acids long. Germline values: CDR1 LGHDT, CDR2 YNNKEL (reference sequence). Trimming took 2 bases from V and 4 from J, leaving 12 bases between them. The CDR3 nucleotides read TGTGCCAGCAGCCAAACAGCCCGGACGTACGAGCAGTACTTC. This sequence encodes CASSQTARTYEQYF.

The V and J genes are TRBV4-1 and TRBJ2-2; D possibly corresponds to TRBD1 (7 bases). Germline V lookup: CDR1 MGHRA, CDR2 YSYEKL. The CDR3 loop spans 17 amino acids. Trimming shortened V by 1 base and J by 1 base, and 13 bases separated the two germline ends. The chain's CDR3 is CASSQVGGGQNTGELFF. CDR3 in DNA: TGCGCCAGCAGCCAAGTAGGAGGGGGCCAGAACACCGGGGAGCTGTTTTTT.

This clonotype was counted once. V usage is TRBV5-1 and J usage is TRBJ2-3; TRBD2 matches 11 bases. The J segment lost 0 bases and the V segment lost 5 bases, leaving 5 bases of the junction unmatched. Germline-derived CDR1 and CDR2 are SGHRS and YFSETQ. CDR3 length equals 16 residues. CDR3 sequence: CASRGGTSGSTDTQYF. The CDR3 coding sequence is TGCGCCAGCAGGGGCGGGACTAGCGGTAGCACAGATACGCAGTATTTT.

This clonotype was observed a single time. The J gene is TRBJ2-7, the V gene TRBV20-1; D remains ambiguous. The V end lost 0 bases, the J end lost 3 bases, and 3 bases lay between the germline ends. The CDR3 is 11 amino acids. Germline-derived CDR1 and CDR2 are DFQATT and SNEGSKA (reference sequence). CDR3 protein: CSARDGYEQYF. As DNA, the CDR3 is TGCAGTGCTAGAGACGGCTACGAGCAGTACTTC.

The V call is TRBV10-3, the J call TRBJ1-5; a possible D gene is TRBD1 (5 bases). Deletions cut 0 bases from V and 5 bases from J, with 8 bases between. Germline assignment: CDR1 ENHRY and CDR2 SYGVKD. The CDR3 has 14 amino acids. The CDR3 loop is CAISESQGDQPQHF. Here the CDR3 DNA reads TGTGCCATCAGTGAGTCCCAGGGAGATCAGCCCCAGCATTTT.

The chain couples TRBV5-6 to TRBJ2-5; perhaps TRBD2 as D (5 bases). The CDR3 extends over 14 amino acids. Trimming shortened V by 0 bases and J by 0 bases, and 6 bases separated the two germline ends. Germline-derived CDR1 and CDR2 are SGHDT and YYEEEE. The CDR3 loop is CASSLVGDQETQYF. As DNA, the CDR3 is TGTGCCAGCAGCTTGGTCGGGGACCAAGAGACCCAGTACTTC.

The genes are TRBV9 and TRBJ2-3, with D possibly being TRBD1 (6 bases). This CDR3 is built from 17 residues. V lost 3 bases and J lost 0, with 17 bases in between. Germline values: CDR1 SGDLS, CDR2 YYNGEE. CDR3 DNA: TGTGCCAGCAGCGCCCCAGGACAGACTTTCAGCACAGATACGCAGTATTTT. Translating it yields CASSAPGQTFSTDTQYF.

This clonotype was picked up one time. This chain joins TRBV5-6 and TRBJ2-7; 7 bases match TRBD1. V shed 3 bases, J shed 3 bases, and the junction held 6 bases outside the gene matches. The germline V gene encodes CDR1 SGHDT and CDR2 YYEEEE. The CDR3 totals 14 residues. CDR3 bases: TGTGCCAGCAGCTCGGGACAGAACATCTACGAGCAGTACTTC. This encodes CASSSGQNIYEQYF.

The V gene is TRBV5-4, the J gene TRBJ2-7; 9 positions agree with TRBD1. Trimming cost V 0 bases and J 5 bases; bases outside gene matches: 6. Germline CDR1 is SGHNT and CDR2 is YYREEE (reference sequence). The length of the CDR3 is 15 residues. DNA of the CDR3: TGTGCCAGCAGCTTGGTATTGGACAGGGGAGACGAGCAGTACTTC. Translation gives CASSLVLDRGDEQYF.

This sequence joins TRBV12-3 or TRBV12-4 and TRBJ1-2, with no clear D. V was cut by 4 bases and J by 4 bases, with 10 bases left in between. The CDR3 spans 13 residues. The CDR3 is CASSSDGPYGYTF. CDR3 nucleotides: TGTGCCAGCAGTTCCGACGGCCCCTATGGCTACACCTTC.